This entry lists 8 T cell receptor beta chains sequenced from one sample in a study of early stage breast cancer tumors. The method was immunoSEQ multiplex PCR; TCRdb's version includes in-frame clones alone and lacks a portion of them. The table lists 65,000 to 75,000 clones, more than 70% of them singletons. Sequenced: blood. The receptors were gathered from a person in their forties with breast cancer.

A few counts support this clone. The CDR3 here is CASSPTGLAYEQYF. As DNA, the CDR3 is TGTGCCAGCAGCCCGACGGGTCTCGCCTACGAGCAGTACTTC. The V call is TRBV7-9, the J call TRBJ2-7; D remains ambiguous. Per the germline V gene, CDR1 is SEHNR and CDR2 is FQNEAQ (reference sequence). V lost 5 bases, J lost 2 bases, and 13 bases lay in between. CDR3 length: 14 residues. Combining the CDR3 with reference TRBV7-9 and TRBJ2-7 gives the whole variable domain DTGVSQNPRHKITKRGQNVTFRCDPISEHNRLYWYRQTLGQGPEFLTYFQNEAQLEKSRLLSDRFSAERPKGSFSTLEIQRTEQGDSAMYLCASSPTGLAYEQYFGPGTRLTVT.

This clone has just a few counts. The rearrangement uses TRBV5-5 and TRBJ2-7, with D possibly TRBD1 on 5 matching bases. The CDR3 runs 15 residues. The ends were cut back, 2 bases at V and 2 bases at J, with 14 bases in the middle. Germline assignment: CDR1 SGHKS and CDR2 YYEKEE (reference sequence). CDR3 loop: CASSFVKAGTYEQYF. The CDR3 coding sequence is TGTGCCAGCAGCTTTGTGAAAGCAGGGACCTACGAGCAGTACTTC.

The sample holds one count of this clone. The chain uses TRBV27 and TRBJ1-2, with 9 nucleotides matching TRBD1. The germline CDR1 and CDR2 sequences are MNHEY and SMNVEV (reference sequence). This CDR3 is 16 amino acids long. Trimming at V came to 8 bases and at J to 4 bases, leaving 14 bases not matched to a gene. CDR3 region: CASFPGQGLEGYGYTF. The CDR3 DNA sequence: TGTGCCAGCTTCCCGGGACAGGGATTGGAGGGCTATGGCTACACCTTC.

This chain connects TRBV2 to TRBJ2-5, with TRBD2 matching 8 bases. The CDR3 spans 16 residues. Germline V gene sequence: CDR1 SNHLY, CDR2 FYNNEI. The V segment lost 2 bases and the J segment 4 bases; nucleotides outside the gene matches: 9. The CDR3 DNA sequence: TGTGCCAGCAGTGAAAGTACGGGACTAGTAAGAGAGACCCAGTACTTC. It translates to CASSESTGLVRETQYF.

CDR3 sequence reads: CASSAGLAGGPTYNEQFF. For the CDR3, the DNA is TGTGCCAGCAGCGCCGGACTAGCGGGGGGCCCCACCTACAATGAGCAGTTCTTC. The rearrangement joins TRBV9 to TRBJ2-1, with 14 bases identical to TRBD2. Germline loops: CDR1 SGDLS, CDR2 YYNGEE. There are 18 residues in the CDR3. With 3 bases clipped from V and 2 bases from J, the junction kept 7 bases outside the gene matches.

The chain is built from TRBV30 and TRBJ2-2; TRBD2 matches 14 bases. CDR1 is GTSNPN and CDR2 is SVGIG in the germline V gene (reference sequence). The CDR3 has 18 amino acids. V trimming: 1 base; J trimming: 4 bases; junction bases outside the gene matches: 8. As DNA, the CDR3 is TGTGCCTGGAGTGCCTCGGGACTAGCGGGAGCTGGCACCGGGGAGCTGTTTTTT. Amino acids: CAWSASGLAGAGTGELFF.

The V and J genes are TRBV5-1 and TRBJ2-6; D is uncertain. Trimming cost V 2 bases and J 0 bases, with 12 bases left between them. The CDR3 totals 17 residues. CDR1 SGHRS and CDR2 YFSETQ come from the germline V gene. The CDR3 loop is CASSLWSFLSGANVLTF. The CDR3 DNA sequence: TGCGCCAGCAGCTTATGGTCCTTCCTCTCTGGGGCCAACGTCCTGACTTTC.

The chain employs TRBV10-2 and TRBJ2-2; D uncertain. V was shortened by 2 bases and J by 1 base, with 5 bases between the two germline ends. CDR3 length equals 14 residues. The germline CDR1 and CDR2 sequences are WSHSY and SAAADI. The CDR3 nucleotides are TGCGCCAGCAGTGAGGGCGGGAACACCGGGGAGCTGTTTTTT. Its translation: CASSEGGNTGELFF.